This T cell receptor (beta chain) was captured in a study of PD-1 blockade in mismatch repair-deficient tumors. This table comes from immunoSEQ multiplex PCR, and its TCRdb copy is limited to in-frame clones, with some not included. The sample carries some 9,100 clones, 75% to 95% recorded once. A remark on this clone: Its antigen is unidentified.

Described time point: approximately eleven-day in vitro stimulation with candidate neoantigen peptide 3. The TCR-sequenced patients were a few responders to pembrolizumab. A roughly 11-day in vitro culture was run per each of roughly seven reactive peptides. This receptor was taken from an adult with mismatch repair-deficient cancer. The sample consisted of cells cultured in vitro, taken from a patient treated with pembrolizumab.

The CDR3 DNA reads TGCACCAGCAGCCAAGATCTAGCGAAGTACACCGGGGAGCTGTTTTTT. It encodes CTSSQDLAKYTGELFF. The V call is TRBV1, the J call TRBJ2-2; the table names TRBD2, a call not compared with the DNA. TRBV1 is noted as a pseudogene. The CDR3 totals 16 residues.